This TCR beta chain is from a study of post-analysis software for immune sequencing data. The wider study: Relapsing-remitting, secondary progressive and progressive-relapsing courses of multiple sclerosis were included.

In its sample, this clonotype was seen a few times. Antigen specificity is unknown. Libraries were made from TCR beta cDNA, and they carried unique molecular identifiers. Input populations of roughly 1 to 10 million T cells gave rise to approximately 500,000 cDNA molecules. TCRdb called the PCR reads again in MiXCR, with one record for every CDR3 protein. This sample carries around 770,000 distinct CDR3 sequences, under 60% of them seen once, and the ten largest clones take approximately 5%. CDR3 length: 15 residues. Unmatched junction bases numbered 5, after V lost 3 bases and J lost 4 bases. Study outcomes and limitations: Samples made in the same batch grouped tightly together by F measure. Elevated frequency relative to controls characterized four to six TRBV segments in patients, TRBV5-6, TRBV5-1 and TRBV20-1 among them. Controls had significantly higher normalized Chao1 diversity than multiple sclerosis patients.

The rearrangement links TRBV12-3 or TRBV12-4 to TRBJ1-5, with TRBD1 identical over 8 bases. This clonotype was obtained from a girl under 18 with multiple sclerosis. Sequencing used blood. The CDR3 sequence is CASSFRGRINQPQHF. The CDR3 DNA reads as TGTGCCAGCAGTTTCAGGGGGCGAATTAATCAGCCCCAGCATTTT.